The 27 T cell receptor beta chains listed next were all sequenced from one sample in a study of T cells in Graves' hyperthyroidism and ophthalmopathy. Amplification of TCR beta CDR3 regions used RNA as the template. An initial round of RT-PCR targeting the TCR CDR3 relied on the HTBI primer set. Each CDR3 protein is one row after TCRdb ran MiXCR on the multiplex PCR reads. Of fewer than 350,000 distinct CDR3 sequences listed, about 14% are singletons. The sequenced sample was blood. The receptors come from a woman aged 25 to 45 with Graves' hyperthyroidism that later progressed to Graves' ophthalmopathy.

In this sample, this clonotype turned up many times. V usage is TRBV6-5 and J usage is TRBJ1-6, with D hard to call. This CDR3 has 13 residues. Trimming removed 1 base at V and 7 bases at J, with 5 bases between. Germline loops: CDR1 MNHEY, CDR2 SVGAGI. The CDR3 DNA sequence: TGTGCCAGCAGTTACTTTGGAAATTCACCCCTCCACTTT. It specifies CASSYFGNSPLHF.

The chain's CDR3 is CASSFPETDTQYF. CDR3 in DNA: TGTGCCAGCAGTTTCCCGGAGACAGATACGCAGTATTTT. The chain uses TRBV28 and TRBJ2-3; the D is unclear. Trimming removed 3 bases at V and 3 bases at J, with 7 bases between. CDR1 and CDR2 from the germline V gene are MDHEN and SYDVKM. The CDR3 loop spans 13 amino acids.

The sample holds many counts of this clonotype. CDR3 sequence: CASTAGPNEETQYF. The CDR3 region has the DNA TGCGCCAGCACTGCCGGCCCTAATGAGGAGACCCAGTACTTC. The chain uses TRBV4-1 and TRBJ2-5; D is uncertain. V was clipped by 7 bases and J by 5 bases, with 17 bases between them. The CDR3 has 14 amino acids. Per germline, CDR1 MGHRA and CDR2 YSYEKL.

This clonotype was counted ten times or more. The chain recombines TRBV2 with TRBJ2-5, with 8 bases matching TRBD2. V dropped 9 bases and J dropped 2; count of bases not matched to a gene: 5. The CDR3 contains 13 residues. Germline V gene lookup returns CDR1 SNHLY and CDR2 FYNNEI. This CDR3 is CASLSGVQETQYF. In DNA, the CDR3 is TGTGCCAGTCTTAGCGGGGTTCAAGAGACCCAGTACTTC.

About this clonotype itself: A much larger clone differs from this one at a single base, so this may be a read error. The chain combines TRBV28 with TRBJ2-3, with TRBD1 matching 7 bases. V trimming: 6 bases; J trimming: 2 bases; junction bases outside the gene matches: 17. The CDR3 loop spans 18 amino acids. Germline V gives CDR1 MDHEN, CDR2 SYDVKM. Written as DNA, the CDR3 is TGTGCCAGCAGCTCCTCTCGCCTCCGGGACAGAGACACAGATACGCAGTATTTT. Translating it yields CASSSSRLRDRDTDTQYF.

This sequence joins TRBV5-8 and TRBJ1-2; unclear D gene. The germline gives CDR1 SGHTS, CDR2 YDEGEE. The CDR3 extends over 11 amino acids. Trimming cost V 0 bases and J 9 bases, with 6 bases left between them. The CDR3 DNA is TGTGCCAGCAGCTTGGATATGAGCTACACCTTC. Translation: CASSLDMSYTF.

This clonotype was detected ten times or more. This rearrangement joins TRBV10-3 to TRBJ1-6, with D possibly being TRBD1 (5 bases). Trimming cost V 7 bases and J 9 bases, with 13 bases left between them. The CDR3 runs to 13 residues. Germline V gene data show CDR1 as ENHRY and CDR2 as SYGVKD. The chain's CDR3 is CAIKAGSRSPLHF. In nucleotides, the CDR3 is TGTGCCATCAAGGCAGGGTCTCGTTCACCCCTCCACTTT.

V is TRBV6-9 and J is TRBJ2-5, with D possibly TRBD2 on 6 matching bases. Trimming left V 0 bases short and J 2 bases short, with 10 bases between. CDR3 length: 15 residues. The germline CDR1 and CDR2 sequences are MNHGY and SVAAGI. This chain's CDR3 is CASSYSGLSQETQYF. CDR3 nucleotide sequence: TGTGCCAGCAGTTATTCGGGACTCTCTCAAGAGACCCAGTACTTC.

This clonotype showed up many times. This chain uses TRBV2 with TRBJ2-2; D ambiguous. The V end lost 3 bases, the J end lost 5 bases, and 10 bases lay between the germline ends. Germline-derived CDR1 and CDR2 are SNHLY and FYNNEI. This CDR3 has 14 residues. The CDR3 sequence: CASSDRLETGELFF. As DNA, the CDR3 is TGTGCCAGCAGTGACCGGCTAGAGACCGGGGAGCTGTTTTTT. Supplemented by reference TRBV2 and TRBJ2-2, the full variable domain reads EPEVTQTPSHQVTQMGQEVILRCVPISNHLYFYWYRQILGQKVEFLVSFYNNEISEKSEIFDDQFSVERPDGSNFTLKIRSTKLEDSAMYFCASSDRLETGELFFGEGSRLTVL.

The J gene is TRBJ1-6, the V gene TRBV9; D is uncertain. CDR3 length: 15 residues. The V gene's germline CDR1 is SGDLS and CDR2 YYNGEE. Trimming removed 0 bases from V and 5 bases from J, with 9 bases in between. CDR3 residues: CASSVEGTDNSPLHF. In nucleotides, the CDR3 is TGTGCCAGCAGCGTAGAAGGTACGGATAATTCACCCCTCCACTTT. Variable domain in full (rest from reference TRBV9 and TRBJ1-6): DSGVTQTPKHLITATGQRVTLRCSPRSGDLSVYWYQQSLDQGLQFLIQYYNGEERAKGNILERFSAQQFPDLHSELNLSSLELGDSALYFCASSVEGTDNSPLHFGNGTRLTVT.

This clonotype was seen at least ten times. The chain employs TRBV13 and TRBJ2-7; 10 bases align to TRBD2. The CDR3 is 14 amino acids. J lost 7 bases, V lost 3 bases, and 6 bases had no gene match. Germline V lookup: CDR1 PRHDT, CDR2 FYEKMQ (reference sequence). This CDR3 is CASSFGAGGYEQYF. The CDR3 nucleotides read TGTGCCAGCAGCTTTGGAGCGGGAGGGTATGAGCAGTACTTC.

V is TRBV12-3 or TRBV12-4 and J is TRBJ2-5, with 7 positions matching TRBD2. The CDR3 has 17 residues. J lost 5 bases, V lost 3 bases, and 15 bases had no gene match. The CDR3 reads CASSFDSGPLKEETQYF. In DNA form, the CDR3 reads TGTGCCAGCAGTTTCGATAGCGGGCCTTTGAAGGAGGAGACCCAGTACTTC.

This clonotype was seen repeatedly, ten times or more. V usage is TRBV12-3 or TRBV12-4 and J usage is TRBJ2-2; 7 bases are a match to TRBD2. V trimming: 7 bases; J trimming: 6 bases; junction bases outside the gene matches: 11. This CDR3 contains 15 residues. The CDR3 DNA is TGTGCCAGCACCGGGAGCGGGATAATCGCCGGGGAGCTGTTTTTT. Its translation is CASTGSGIIAGELFF.

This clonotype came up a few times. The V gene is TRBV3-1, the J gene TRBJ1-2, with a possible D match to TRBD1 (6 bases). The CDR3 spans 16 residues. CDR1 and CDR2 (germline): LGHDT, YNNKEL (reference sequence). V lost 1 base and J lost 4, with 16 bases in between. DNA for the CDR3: TGTGCCAGCAGCCAAGTTACGACAGGCGATCTCTATGGCTACACCTTC. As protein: CASSQVTTGDLYGYTF.

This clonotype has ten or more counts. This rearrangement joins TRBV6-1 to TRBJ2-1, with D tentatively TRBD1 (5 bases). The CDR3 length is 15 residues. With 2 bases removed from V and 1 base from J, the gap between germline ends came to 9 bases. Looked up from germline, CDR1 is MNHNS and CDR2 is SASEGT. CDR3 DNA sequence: TGTGCCAGCAGTGAAATGCAGGGATCCTACAATGAGCAGTTCTTC. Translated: CASSEMQGSYNEQFF.

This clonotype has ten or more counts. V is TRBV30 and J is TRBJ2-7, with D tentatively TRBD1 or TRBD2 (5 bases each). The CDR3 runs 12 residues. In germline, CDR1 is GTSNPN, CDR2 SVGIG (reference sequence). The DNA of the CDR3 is TGTGCTTGGGGGTGGGGTACCTACGAGCAGTACTTC. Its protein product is CAWGWGTYEQYF.

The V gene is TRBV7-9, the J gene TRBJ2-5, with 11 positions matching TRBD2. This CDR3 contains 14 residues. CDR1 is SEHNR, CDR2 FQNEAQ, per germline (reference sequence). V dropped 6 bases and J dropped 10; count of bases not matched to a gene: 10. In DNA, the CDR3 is TGTGCCAGCAGTCCCGGGACTAGCGGATACATCCAGTACTTC. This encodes CASSPGTSGYIQYF.

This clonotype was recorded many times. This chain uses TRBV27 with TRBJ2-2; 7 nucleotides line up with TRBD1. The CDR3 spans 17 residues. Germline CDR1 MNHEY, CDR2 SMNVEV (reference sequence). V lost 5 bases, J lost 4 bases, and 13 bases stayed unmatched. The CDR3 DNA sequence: TGTGCCAGCAGTCTTAGGGGGCAATTGGGTGGCACCGGGGAGCTGTTTTTT. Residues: CASSLRGQLGGTGELFF.

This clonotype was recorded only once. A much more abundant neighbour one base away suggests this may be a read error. CDR3 sequence reads: CASRQGGANEKLVF. CDR3 coding DNA: TGTGCCAGCAGACAGGGGGGGGCTAATGAAAAACTGGTTTTT. The rearrangement uses TRBV12-3 or TRBV12-4 and TRBJ1-4; 8 nucleotides line up with TRBD1. The CDR3 is 14 amino acids.

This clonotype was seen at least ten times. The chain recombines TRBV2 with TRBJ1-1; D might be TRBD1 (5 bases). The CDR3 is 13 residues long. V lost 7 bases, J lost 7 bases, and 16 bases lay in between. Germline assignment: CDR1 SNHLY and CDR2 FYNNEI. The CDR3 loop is CASNLQVGFEAFF. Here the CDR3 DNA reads TGTGCCAGCAACTTACAGGTGGGATTTGAAGCTTTCTTT.

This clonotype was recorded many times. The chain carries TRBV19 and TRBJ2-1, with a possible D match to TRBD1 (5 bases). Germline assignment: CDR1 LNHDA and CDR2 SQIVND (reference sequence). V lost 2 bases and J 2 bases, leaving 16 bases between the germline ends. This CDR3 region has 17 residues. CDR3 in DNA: TGTGCCAGTAGTATACCAGGGCCCAGGGATCCCTACAATGAGCAGTTCTTC. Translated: CASSIPGPRDPYNEQFF. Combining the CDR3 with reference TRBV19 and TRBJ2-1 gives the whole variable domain DGGITQSPKYLFRKEGQNVTLSCEQNLNHDAMYWYRQDPGQGLRLIYYSQIVNDFQKGDIAEGYSVSREKKESFPLTVTSAQKNPTAFYLCASSIPGPRDPYNEQFFGPGTRLTVL.

CDR3 sequence (DNA): TGTGCCAGCAGTTTCTCACCGTGGGGGCCAGGCAACACCGGGGAGCTGTTTTTT. Its translation: CASSFSPWGPGNTGELFF. This sequence joins TRBV27 and TRBJ2-2; the D gene is possibly TRBD1 (6 bases). Deletions cut 3 bases from V and 2 bases from J, with 19 bases between. The CDR3 contains 18 residues. Germline CDR1 is MNHEY and CDR2 is SMNVEV (reference sequence).

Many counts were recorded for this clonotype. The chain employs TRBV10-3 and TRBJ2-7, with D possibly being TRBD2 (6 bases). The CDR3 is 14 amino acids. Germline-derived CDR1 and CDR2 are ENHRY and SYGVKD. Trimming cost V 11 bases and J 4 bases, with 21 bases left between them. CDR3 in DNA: TGTGCCGCCCGAGCCAGGGAGGTTCAGTACGAGCAGTACTTC. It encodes CAARAREVQYEQYF.

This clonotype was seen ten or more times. CDR3 in amino acids: CASSLMGEGQNEQFF. The CDR3, as DNA: TGTGCCAGCAGCTTGATGGGGGAGGGCCAAAATGAGCAGTTCTTC. The rearrangement uses TRBV5-6 and TRBJ2-1; 7 bases match TRBD2. This CDR3 contains 15 residues. The V gene's germline CDR1 is SGHDT and CDR2 YYEEEE. With V trimmed by 1 base and J by 7 bases, 8 bases remained unmatched.

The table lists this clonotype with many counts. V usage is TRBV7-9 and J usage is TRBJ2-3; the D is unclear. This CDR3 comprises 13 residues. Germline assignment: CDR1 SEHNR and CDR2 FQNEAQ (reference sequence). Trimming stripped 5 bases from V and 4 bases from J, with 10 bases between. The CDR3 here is CASSPEFSDTQYF. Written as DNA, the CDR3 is TGTGCCAGCAGCCCGGAGTTTTCAGATACGCAGTATTTT.

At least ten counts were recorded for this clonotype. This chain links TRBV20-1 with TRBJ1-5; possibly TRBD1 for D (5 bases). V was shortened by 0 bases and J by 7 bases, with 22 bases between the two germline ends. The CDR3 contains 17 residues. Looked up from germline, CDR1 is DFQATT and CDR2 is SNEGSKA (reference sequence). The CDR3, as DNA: TGCAGTGCTAGAGATGCGACAGTGGGAGTGGGGGAGCAGCCCCAGCATTTT. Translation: CSARDATVGVGEQPQHF.

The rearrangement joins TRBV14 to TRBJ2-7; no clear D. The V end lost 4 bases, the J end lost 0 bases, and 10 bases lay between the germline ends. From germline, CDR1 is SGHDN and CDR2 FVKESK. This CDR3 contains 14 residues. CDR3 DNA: TGTGCCAGCAGCCTAGAGGTGGGCTCCTACGAGCAGTACTTC. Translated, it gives CASSLEVGSYEQYF.